This T cell receptor beta chain was identified in a study of blood T cell repertoires in COVID-19. Losses at the gene ends were 9 bases for V and 2 bases for J; bases not matched to a gene: 5. The CDR3 runs 14 residues. Germline lookup yields CDR1 LNHDA and CDR2 SQIVND (reference sequence). Profiling relied on immunoSEQ multiplex PCR, and the TCRdb table lists in-frame clones only, not all of them. This sample has around 400,000 clones, with about four fifths found just once. The sequence came from a woman aged 45-65 years who had recovered from COVID-19. The J gene is TRBJ2-2, the V gene TRBV19; 8 nucleotides match TRBD1. Sequenced sample: PBMCs or T cells enriched from blood (not recorded which). This CDR3 reads CASKDRVNTGELFF. The CDR3 DNA is TGTGCCAGCAAGGACAGGGTCAACACCGGGGAGCTGTTTTTT.